A single T cell receptor (beta chain) is shown here with its context. Its matching antigen is unknown. A single record per CDR3 protein comes from TCRdb applying MiXCR to the reads. The data show about 920,000 distinct CDR3 sequences, with approximately 31% seen just once and 11% to 15% held by the top ten. This sample was included in a study of T cell repertoires in cytomegalovirus infection. The CDR3 extends over 16 amino acids. CDR1 SGHDN and CDR2 FVKESK come from the germline V gene. Trimming cost V 1 base and J 2 bases, with 9 bases left between them. The study, taken as a whole, reports: CMV carriers having the relevant HLA were flagged by cumulative public TCR beta family frequency.

This chain uses TRBV14 with TRBJ1-6; D gene uncertain. The sample consisted of cultured CD8+ T cells from PBMCs, taken from culture after CMV antigen stimulation. The sequence was collected from a human donor in good health (CMV status not recorded). Some clones in this sample may be carry-over from other donors' samples. CDR3 nucleotide sequence: TGTGCCAGCAGCCAAGGACTAGTAGCCTATAATTCACCCCTCCACTTT. It encodes CASSQGLVAYNSPLHF.